This TCR beta chain was sequenced during a study of shared clonotypes between healthy human individuals. Study-wide background: A donor's plate count was three for CD4 naive and three for CD4 memory; CD8 naive had two and CD8 memory one.

TCRdb keeps only in-frame clones here, not all; method: immunoSEQ multiplex PCR. Of roughly 2.1 million clones listed, about 93% were seen once; the top ten hold around 1.7%. Only CD45RO-negative cells positively selected for CCR7 counted as naive CD8 cells, so terminally differentiated effector memory CD45RA+ cells were excluded. Concerning this clone: The sample holds other DNA sequences that translate to the same CDR3.

The sequencing sample was made of naive CD8+ T cells from PBMCs. The clonotype comes from a man between 18 and 35 years old in good health. Some clones in this sample may be carry-over from other donors' samples.

CDR3 in DNA: TGTGCCAGCAGCCCCCCTCCAGCGGGGCTTTACAATGAGCAGTTCTTC. This translates into CASSPPPAGLYNEQFF. The chain joins TRBV9 to TRBJ2-1, with 7 bases identical to TRBD2. Germline loops: CDR1 SGDLS, CDR2 YYNGEE. The V gene end was trimmed by 4 bases and the J gene end by 4 bases; junction bases not matched to a gene: 11. This CDR3 is 16 amino acids long.